These T cell receptor beta chains were read from a single sample in a study of cytomegalovirus exposure and HLA in healthy donors. Produced via immunoSEQ multiplex PCR; TCRdb's table is partial and in-frame only. The sample has approximately 270,000 clones; around 86% are singletons. The material sequenced was PBMCs. Receptors were obtained from a woman younger than 30 in good health and CMV-seronegative. CDR3s include the opening cysteine and the closing phenylalanine or tryptophan.

v_gene: TRBV10-3
j_gene: TRBJ2-7
CDR3aa: CAISRDSSYEQYF

v_gene: TRBV28
j_gene: TRBJ2-7
CDR3aa: CASSFDRSHEQYF

v_gene: TRBV10-3
j_gene: TRBJ2-7
CDR3aa: CASVDRGRDEQYF

v_gene: TRBV4-1
j_gene: TRBJ2-2
CDR3aa: CASSLTGYTGELFF

v_gene: TRBV29-1
j_gene: TRBJ2-3
CDR3aa: CSNAGTSGGPTDTQYF

v_gene: TRBV7-8
j_gene: TRBJ1-1
CDR3aa: CASSLAQMRLAEAFF

v_gene: TRBV28
j_gene: TRBJ2-5
CDR3aa: CASSGTANQETQYF

v_gene: TRBV6-1
j_gene: TRBJ1-2
CDR3aa: CASSQAADGYTF

v_gene: TRBV7-9
j_gene: TRBJ1-5
CDR3aa: CASSLSGIQPQHF

v_gene: TRBV9
j_gene: TRBJ1-6
CDR3aa: CASSASGQYNSPLHF

v_gene: TRBV2
j_gene: TRBJ2-7
CDR3aa: CASSEAGESYEQYF

v_gene: TRBV5-1
j_gene: TRBJ1-5
CDR3aa: CASSLTGSNQPQHF

v_gene: TRBV5-4
j_gene: TRBJ2-1
CDR3aa: CASSPSGGWYNEQFF

v_gene: TRBV23-1
j_gene: TRBJ2-3
CDR3aa: CASSHPYRGREDTQYF

v_gene: TRBV5-1
j_gene: TRBJ2-7
CDR3aa: CASSPQTSSSYYEQYF

v_gene: TRBV11-3
j_gene: TRBJ2-3
CDR3aa: CASSVTSGSTDTQYF

v_gene: TRBV7-3
j_gene: TRBJ2-2
CDR3aa: CASSPHPSTAPGGELFF

v_gene: TRBV14
j_gene: TRBJ2-3
CDR3aa: CASSGRDRTSTDTQYF

v_gene: TRBV5-6
j_gene: TRBJ2-2
CDR3aa: CASSRDRGTGELFF

v_gene: TRBV28
j_gene: TRBJ1-5
CDR3aa: CASGYKQGARNQPQHF

v_gene: TRBV5-1
j_gene: TRBJ2-1
CDR3aa: CASSLGNSYNEQFF

v_gene: TRBV7-3
j_gene: TRBJ1-1
CDR3aa: CASSPYQYTEAFF

v_gene: TRBV14
j_gene: TRBJ1-2
CDR3aa: CASSRQGNYGYTF

v_gene: TRBV6-5
j_gene: TRBJ1-6
CDR3aa: CASSPGTVTNSPLHF

v_gene: TRBV6-6
j_gene: TRBJ2-7
CDR3aa: CASRATDYEQYF

v_gene: TRBV6-5
j_gene: TRBJ2-5
CDR3aa: CASSYSAFGGTQYF

v_gene: TRBV18
j_gene: TRBJ2-1
CDR3aa: CASSPLPGSSYNEQFF

v_gene: TRBV27
j_gene: TRBJ2-3
CDR3aa: CASSRTSGDLGETDTQYF

v_gene: TRBV2
j_gene: TRBJ2-7
CDR3aa: CASSLSYEQYF

v_gene: TRBV21-1
j_gene: TRBJ2-3
CDR3aa: CASSKGRASGSRTDTQYF

v_gene: TRBV5-1
j_gene: TRBJ1-3
CDR3aa: CASSLSRAFSGNTIYF

v_gene: TRBV5-1
j_gene: TRBJ2-7
CDR3aa: CASSLTLGHREQYF

v_gene: TRBV4-3
j_gene: TRBJ1-2
CDR3aa: CASSQEVTGGNYGYTF

v_gene: TRBV5-4
j_gene: TRBJ2-7
CDR3aa: CASSAPGRERIEQYF

v_gene: TRBV27
j_gene: TRBJ2-1
CDR3aa: CAVSGTFNEQFF

v_gene: TRBV19
j_gene: TRBJ1-1
CDR3aa: CASLPRTGADAEAFF

v_gene: TRBV6-5
j_gene: TRBJ1-2
CDR3aa: CASRIGHSNYGYTF

v_gene: TRBV7-9
j_gene: TRBJ1-4
CDR3aa: CASSFRVAGEKLFF

v_gene: TRBV28
j_gene: TRBJ1-2
CDR3aa: CASNAQSWRAFDYGYTF

v_gene: TRBV27
j_gene: TRBJ1-6
CDR3aa: CASSPGGIGHSPLHF

v_gene: TRBV5-6
j_gene: TRBJ1-2
CDR3aa: CASSPYPANYGYTF

v_gene: TRBV27
j_gene: TRBJ2-5
CDR3aa: CASSRGDLPQETQYF

v_gene: TRBV4-1
j_gene: TRBJ2-1
CDR3aa: CASSQGGRIRRGEQFF

v_gene: TRBV13
j_gene: TRBJ2-5
CDR3aa: CASSPEGAYQETQYF

v_gene: TRBV29-1
j_gene: TRBJ2-5
CDR3aa: CSVEEPRETQYF

v_gene: TRBV11-2
j_gene: TRBJ2-5
CDR3aa: CASSPTSGILGETQYF

v_gene: TRBV6-1
j_gene: TRBJ1-4
CDR3aa: CASSEAGGGVGNEKLFF

v_gene: TRBV4-1
j_gene: TRBJ2-7
CDR3aa: CASSQLIAGAGSYEQYF

v_gene: TRBV7-8
j_gene: TRBJ2-7
CDR3aa: CASSPTGGSRYEQYF

v_gene: TRBV2
j_gene: TRBJ1-2
CDR3aa: CASRDRLYGYTF

v_gene: TRBV6-5
j_gene: TRBJ2-1
CDR3aa: CASSPGLAVYNEQFF

v_gene: TRBV9
j_gene: TRBJ1-1
CDR3aa: CASSVQDRDTEAFF

v_gene: TRBV11-2
j_gene: TRBJ1-5
CDR3aa: CASSLISDQPQHF

v_gene: TRBV6-4
j_gene: TRBJ2-3
CDR3aa: CASSDDSSSTDTQYF

v_gene: TRBV9
j_gene: TRBJ2-5
CDR3aa: CASSVGEETQYF